The 10 T cell receptor beta chains given below trace back to one sample, sequenced in a study of monozygotic twins with inflammatory bowel disease. TCRdb re-called the 5' RACE reads; one entry per CDR3 protein, DNA not given. The sample totals about 450,000 distinct CDR3 sequences. Sequencing was done on a sample of blood. The receptors originated from a human donor with ulcerative colitis or Crohn's disease, or a healthy co-twin of an affected twin (not recorded which).

The chain uses TRBV9 and TRBJ2-7; the D call from TCRdb, TRBD1, cannot be confirmed without DNA. The germline gives CDR1 SGDLS, CDR2 YYNGEE. The CDR3 covers 15 residues. The CDR3 is CASSVDPGASYEQYF.

The V gene is TRBV5-1, the J gene TRBJ1-6; the D call from TCRdb, TRBD1, cannot be confirmed without DNA. The CDR3 is made up of 15 amino acids. The germline V gene encodes CDR1 SGHRS and CDR2 YFSETQ. This CDR3 reads CASSLGDRNNSPLHF.

The rearrangement links TRBV7-2 to TRBJ2-2; TCRdb outputs TRBD1, but without DNA this stays unchecked. CDR1 and CDR2 (germline): SGHTA, FQGNSA. The CDR3 runs 16 residues. CDR3 region: CASSLTAGENTGELFF.

The V call is TRBV7-2, the J call TRBJ1-1. The germline gives CDR1 SGHTA, CDR2 FQGNSA. This CDR3 is built from 13 residues. Here the CDR3 reads CASSRAATTEAFF.

This chain joins TRBV21-1 and TRBJ2-1; TCRdb proposes TRBD1, but this gene call is untestable without DNA. TRBV21-1 is labeled a pseudogene. CDR3 length: 18 residues. CDR3: CASSSQEWPGPQRNEQFF.

This rearrangement joins TRBV7-3 to TRBJ2-1; without DNA, the TCRdb call of TRBD2 cannot be checked. The CDR3 totals 16 residues. Germline V lookup: CDR1 SGHTA, CDR2 FQGTGA. This chain's CDR3 is CASSFVGTSGYNEQFF.

V gene TRBV5-1 combines with J gene TRBJ2-1; TCRdb's D call of TRBD1 is untestable without DNA. The CDR3 is made up of 15 amino acids. CDR1 and CDR2 from the germline V gene are SGHRS and YFSETQ. Here the CDR3 reads CASSPGTATYNEQFF.

The V gene is TRBV12-3 or TRBV12-4, the J gene TRBJ2-7; checking the TCRdb D call of TRBD2 is not possible without DNA. The CDR3 runs to 18 residues. CDR3 protein: CASSRGRLAGVPTYEQYF.

V is TRBV10-3 and J is TRBJ1-3. CDR3 length: 14 residues. Germline-derived CDR1 and CDR2 are ENHRY and SYGVKD. This CDR3 reads CAIRADISGNTIYF.

The V gene is TRBV19, the J gene TRBJ2-1. This CDR3 has 16 residues. Germline V gene lookup returns CDR1 LNHDA and CDR2 SQIVND (reference sequence). CDR3 residues: CASSITLAYRSEKQFF.